These T cell receptor beta chains were read from a single sample in a study of OX40 agonist ivuxolimab in advanced cancers. Assay used: immunoSEQ multiplex PCR; TCRdb lists only in-frame clones, some missing. The data contain 72,000 or so clones, 88% of them singletons. The specimen comprised CD4+ or CD8+ T cells sorted from blood, sampled in a trial of the OX40 agonist ivuxolimab. The origin of the receptors is an adult with an advanced solid tumor such as melanoma, head and neck, liver or kidney cancer. CDR3s include the opening cysteine and the closing phenylalanine or tryptophan. D genes are given only for firm matches. Expanded clones are given a class, and other clones once, few, many or no size at all.

j_call d_call clone_size v_call cdr3_aa cdr3_nt
TRBJ1-2 . . TRBV9 CASSADYGYTF TGTGCCAGCAGCGCCGACTATGGCTACACCTTC
TRBJ1-1 TRBD1 . TRBV30 CAWSALGQFDTEAFF TGTGCCTGGAGTGCTCTGGGACAGTTCGATACTGAAGCTTTCTTT
TRBJ1-3 . . TRBV9 CASSVETPGNTIYF TGTGCCAGCAGCGTAGAGACACCTGGAAACACCATATATTTT
TRBJ1-1 . . TRBV5-4 CASSFDTRTEAFF TGTGCCAGCAGCTTCGATACAAGGACTGAAGCTTTCTTT
TRBJ1-4 . . TRBV2 CASSVVRLNEKLFF TGTGCCAGCAGTGTCGTAAGGCTGAATGAAAAACTGTTTTTT
TRBJ2-5 . . TRBV7-2 CASSLVRGQETQYF TGTGCCAGCAGCTTAGTCAGGGGCCAAGAGACCCAGTACTTC
TRBJ1-1 TRBD1 . TRBV30 CAWIPLGQGRAEAFF TGTGCCTGGATACCCTTGGGACAGGGGCGCGCTGAAGCTTTCTTT
TRBJ2-3 TRBD2 . TRBV5-1 CASSPASGGRTDTQYF TGCGCCAGCAGCCCGGCGTCGGGGGGGAGAACAGATACGCAGTATTTT
TRBJ1-1 . . TRBV7-2 CASSFQQGGKAEAFF TGTGCCAGCAGCTTCCAACAGGGTGGTAAGGCTGAAGCTTTCTTT
TRBJ1-5 . . TRBV6-5 CAIKQGGPNQPQHF TGTGCCATAAAGCAGGGTGGGCCAAATCAGCCCCAGCATTTT
TRBJ2-3 TRBD2 . TRBV5-6 CASSLSPSGISTDTQYF TGTGCCAGCAGCTTGAGCCCTAGCGGTATTAGCACAGATACGCAGTATTTT
TRBJ2-3 . . TRBV28 CASSGPGHPVDTQYF TGTGCCAGCAGTGGTCCGGGACACCCCGTAGATACGCAGTATTTT
TRBJ2-3 . . TRBV5-6 CASTVGVKVKTDTQYF TGTGCCAGCACCGTTGGGGTGAAAGTCAAGACAGATACGCAGTATTTT
TRBJ2-2 . . TRBV7-2 CASSLRLAGPTGELFF TGTGCCAGCAGCTTAAGGTTGGCCGGGCCCACCGGGGAGCTGTTTTTT
TRBJ2-3 . . TRBV4-3 CASSQGIPGLTDTQYF TGCGCCAGCAGCCAAGGTATCCCGGGACTGACAGATACGCAGTATTTT
TRBJ1-4 . . TRBV28 CASRGQTNEKLFF TGTGCCAGCAGAGGACAGACTAATGAAAAACTGTTTTTT
TRBJ2-7 . . TRBV5-6 CASSFYPRDEQYF TGTGCCAGCAGCTTTTACCCTAGGGACGAGCAGTACTTC
TRBJ2-3 . . TRBV10-3 CAISEVVSTTRTDTQYF TGTGCCATCAGTGAAGTAGTTTCTACTACACGCACAGATACGCAGTATTTT
TRBJ2-5 . . TRBV18 CASSPLEETQYF TGTGCCAGCTCACCACTAGAAGAGACCCAGTACTTC
TRBJ2-2 . . TRBV2 CASSGGAGELFF TGTGCCAGCAGTGGGGGTGCCGGGGAGCTGTTTTTT
TRBJ2-1 TRBD1 . TRBV19 CASRPTTGSLKEQFF TGTGCCAGTAGGCCAACGACAGGGTCCCTTAAAGAGCAGTTCTTC
TRBJ1-1 TRBD1 few TRBV5-1 CASSPWTGVTPEAFF TGCGCCAGCAGCCCCTGGACAGGGGTTACGCCTGAAGCTTTCTTT
TRBJ2-2 TRBD1 . TRBV5-4 CASRTGGAPTGELFF TGTGCCAGCAGAACAGGGGGCGCGCCCACCGGGGAGCTGTTTTTT
TRBJ2-4 . . TRBV28 CASTPRGVAKNIQYF TGTGCCAGCACCCCAAGGGGGGTTGCCAAAAACATTCAGTACTTC
TRBJ2-6 . . TRBV10-3 CAISESARLDSGANVLTF TGTGCCATCAGTGAGTCGGCCAGGTTAGACTCTGGGGCCAACGTCCTGACTTTC
TRBJ2-5 . . TRBV28 CASSFTGGRETQYF TGTGCCAGCAGTTTTACCGGGGGGCGGGAGACCCAGTACTTC
TRBJ2-3 . once TRBV2 CASSELADTQYF TGTGCCAGCAGTGAGTTAGCAGATACGCAGTATTTT
TRBJ1-6 . few TRBV5-1 CASSSGQPSSYNSPLHF TGCGCCAGCAGCTCAGGACAGCCGAGCTCCTATAATTCACCCCTCCACTTT
TRBJ2-3 . . TRBV20-1 CSGAGFDTQYF TGCAGCGGGGCGGGCTTCGACACGCAGTATTTT
TRBJ1-1 TRBD1 . TRBV9 CASSAPSGGARTEAFF TGTGCCAGCAGCGCGCCGTCAGGGGGCGCGAGGACTGAAGCTTTCTTT
TRBJ1-4 . . TRBV28 CASSLTGNREKLFF TGTGCCAGCAGCCTCACAGGAAATCGAGAAAAACTGTTTTTT
TRBJ2-3 . . TRBV9 CASSVEGGTQYF TGTGCCAGCAGCGTAGAAGGTGGTACGCAGTATTTT
TRBJ1-5 . . TRBV4-2 CASSQWGEDQPQHF TGTGCCAGCAGCCAATGGGGGGAGGATCAGCCCCAGCATTTT
TRBJ1-1 . . TRBV18 CASSPPGNPNTEAFF TGTGCCAGCTCACCACCGGGGAATCCGAACACTGAAGCTTTCTTT
TRBJ1-1 TRBD1 . TRBV6-6 CASSSRTGGTEAFF TGTGCCAGCAGTTCCCGGACAGGGGGGACTGAAGCTTTCTTT
TRBJ2-3 . . TRBV28 CASSLLPGYSDTQYF TGTGCCAGCAGTTTACTCCCGGGATATTCAGATACGCAGTATTTT
TRBJ1-5 . . TRBV30 CAWSSSGRQPQHF TGTGCCTGGAGTAGTTCAGGCCGACAGCCCCAGCATTTT
TRBJ2-1 . once TRBV30 CAWSVTGRRNEQFF TGTGCCTGGAGTGTAACGGGGCGCCGGAATGAGCAGTTCTTC
TRBJ2-6 TRBD2 . TRBV7-6 CASSPTRTSGGARSGANVLTF TGTGCCAGCAGCCCCACCAGGACTAGCGGGGGGGCCCGGTCCGGGGCCAACGTCCTGACTTTC
TRBJ1-2 . . TRBV6-5 CASSRTENYGYTF TGTGCCAGCAGTCGGACGGAAAACTATGGCTACACCTTC
TRBJ2-3 TRBD2 . TRBV9 CASSVAPTSGGEDTQYF TGTGCCAGCAGCGTAGCCCCGACTAGCGGGGGCGAGGATACGCAGTATTTT
TRBJ1-6 . . TRBV7-9 CASGGRGSSPLHF TGTGCCAGCGGGGGCAGGGGAAGTTCACCCCTCCACTTT
TRBJ1-4 TRBD1 . TRBV4-3 CASSQDSQTGANEKLFF TGCGCCAGCAGCCAAGACTCCCAGACAGGGGCTAATGAAAAACTGTTTTTT
TRBJ2-3 TRBD1 . TRBV28 CASRGVQGLGDTQYF TGTGCCAGCAGGGGGGTACAGGGGCTCGGAGATACGCAGTATTTT
TRBJ2-5 . once TRBV29-1 CSAVHEETQYF TGCAGCGCTGTACATGAGGAGACCCAGTACTTC
TRBJ2-7 . . TRBV7-2 CASSLAVFSSVEQYF TGTGCCAGCAGCTTAGCGGTTTTCTCTTCGGTCGAGCAGTACTTC
TRBJ2-2 TRBD1 . TRBV5-1 CASSPLPGQGTNGELFF TGCGCCAGCAGCCCTCTCCCGGGACAGGGGACAAACGGGGAGCTGTTTTTT
TRBJ2-5 TRBD1 . TRBV10-3 CAISGTGKETQYF TGTGCCATCAGTGGGACAGGGAAAGAGACCCAGTACTTC
TRBJ2-3 TRBD1 . TRBV5-1 CASSWGQTLSTDTQYF TGCGCCAGCAGCTGGGGACAGACACTTAGCACAGATACGCAGTATTTT
TRBJ2-7 . . TRBV6-5 CASSYFYRGGYEQYF TGTGCCAGCAGTTATTTCTACAGGGGGGGTTACGAGCAGTACTTC